This T cell receptor beta chain was identified in a study of blood T cells in healthy people across ages. V trimming: 6 bases; J trimming: 13 bases; junction bases outside the gene matches: 15. Germline values: CDR1 SGHTA, CDR2 FQGNSA. The CDR3 sequence is 14 residues long. Alongside a J-beta primer mix, a sample-barcoded 5' primer served in a second PCR lasting roughly 7 to 11 cycles. TCRdb redid the calling of the 5' RACE reads with MiXCR, one entry per CDR3 protein. The sample carries over 1.5 million distinct CDR3 sequences, 49% recorded once. The source material was blood. The V call is TRBV7-2, the J call TRBJ2-4; 7 positions match TRBD1. This sequence was found in a woman in her 40s in good health. CDR3 region: CASSRDPGGREQYF. The CDR3 coding sequence is TGTGCCAGCAGTCGAGACCCAGGGGGAAGGGAGCAGTACTTC.